A selection of T cell receptor beta chains follows, all from one sample in a study of shared clonotypes between healthy human individuals. Here immunoSEQ multiplex PCR was the method, and the copy in TCRdb shows in-frame clones only, minus some. The sample has about 1,800,000 clones, over 85% seen once. The sample was naive CD8+ T cells sorted from blood. These TCRs come from a man younger than 35 in good health. The CDR3 runs from the conserved cysteine through the conserved F or W. The order of the fields is J gene, clone size, V gene, D gene, CDR3 length, CDR3 DNA, CDR3 protein. The D gene is left open where the match is weak. Size tells how often a clone was seen (once, few, many) or the class of an expanded clone, and some rows leave it out.

J gene: TRBJ2-1
clone size: -
V gene: TRBV27
D gene: -
CDR3 length: 14
CDR3 DNA: TGTGCCAGCAGTTTGAGGAGCCCCTACAATGAGCAGTTCTTC
CDR3 protein: CASSLRSPYNEQFF

J gene: TRBJ2-7
clone size: -
V gene: TRBV27
D gene: -
CDR3 length: 16
CDR3 DNA: TGTGCCAGCCTCCCCAGCGCAGGAGAAGTCCTGGACGAGCAGTACTTC
CDR3 protein: CASLPSAGEVLDEQYF

J gene: TRBJ2-1
clone size: once
V gene: TRBV1
D gene: -
CDR3 length: 14
CDR3 DNA: TGCACCAGCGCCAAGATCCCCCCCTACAATGAGCAGTTCTTC
CDR3 protein: CTSAKIPPYNEQFF

J gene: TRBJ2-5
clone size: -
V gene: TRBV27
D gene: TRBD2
CDR3 length: 17
CDR3 DNA: TGTGCCAGCAGAAGGGGGGGGCGAGCGGGGGTCCAAGAGACCCAGTACTTC
CDR3 protein: CASRRGGRAGVQETQYF

J gene: TRBJ1-2
clone size: -
V gene: TRBV7-9
D gene: -
CDR3 length: 14
CDR3 DNA: TGTGCCAGCAGCTTAGGGGACACTCACTATGGCTACACCTTC
CDR3 protein: CASSLGDTHYGYTF

J gene: TRBJ1-6
clone size: -
V gene: TRBV7-2
D gene: -
CDR3 length: 14
CDR3 DNA: TGTGCCAGCAGCCTAGAGACCATAAATTCACCCCTCCACTTT
CDR3 protein: CASSLETINSPLHF

J gene: TRBJ2-5
clone size: -
V gene: TRBV7-6
D gene: TRBD2
CDR3 length: 14
CDR3 DNA: TGTGCCAGCATGGGGCGGGAGAAAAAAGAGACCCAGTACTTC
CDR3 protein: CASMGREKKETQYF

J gene: TRBJ2-7
clone size: few
V gene: TRBV9
D gene: TRBD1
CDR3 length: 13
CDR3 DNA: TGTGCCAGCAGCCGGGACAGCTCCTACGAGCAGTACTTC
CDR3 protein: CASSRDSSYEQYF

J gene: TRBJ1-3
clone size: -
V gene: TRBV4-1
D gene: -
CDR3 length: 16
CDR3 DNA: TGCGCCAGCAGCCAAGTACGGATCACCTCTGGAAACACCATATATTTT
CDR3 protein: CASSQVRITSGNTIYF

J gene: TRBJ2-3
clone size: -
V gene: TRBV20-1
D gene: -
CDR3 length: 10
CDR3 DNA: TGCAGTGCTAGAGTAGATACGCAGTATTTT
CDR3 protein: CSARVDTQYF

J gene: TRBJ2-5
clone size: -
V gene: TRBV19
D gene: -
CDR3 length: 13
CDR3 DNA: TGTGCCAGTAGTATGGACAATGAAGAGACCCAGTACTTC
CDR3 protein: CASSMDNEETQYF

J gene: TRBJ1-6
clone size: -
V gene: TRBV30
D gene: TRBD1
CDR3 length: 14
CDR3 DNA: TGTGCCTGGAGCACCGGGACAGGGAACTCACCCCTCCACTTT
CDR3 protein: CAWSTGTGNSPLHF

J gene: TRBJ2-7
clone size: -
V gene: TRBV5-1
D gene: -
CDR3 length: 13
CDR3 DNA: TGCGCCAGCAGCTTTCCAGCTAGCTACGAGCAGTACTTC
CDR3 protein: CASSFPASYEQYF

J gene: TRBJ2-1
clone size: -
V gene: TRBV28
D gene: TRBD2
CDR3 length: 14
CDR3 DNA: TGTGCCAGCAGTTCCCGGGGGGGCCGTGATGAGCAGTTCTTC
CDR3 protein: CASSSRGGRDEQFF

J gene: TRBJ2-5
clone size: -
V gene: TRBV10-2
D gene: -
CDR3 length: 14
CDR3 DNA: TGCGCCAGCAGTGAGAGAGTAGGCCCAGAGACCCAGTACTTC
CDR3 protein: CASSERVGPETQYF

J gene: TRBJ2-7
clone size: -
V gene: TRBV2
D gene: TRBD2
CDR3 length: 15
CDR3 DNA: TGTGCCAGCAGTGATCTGGGCGGGGGGGCTTACGAGCAGTACTTC
CDR3 protein: CASSDLGGGAYEQYF

J gene: TRBJ2-5
clone size: -
V gene: TRBV2
D gene: TRBD2
CDR3 length: 18
CDR3 DNA: TGTGCCAGCAGTTCCATAGCGGGGGAACTACTCTCTATCGAGACCCAGTACTTC
CDR3 protein: CASSSIAGELLSIETQYF

J gene: TRBJ1-3
clone size: -
V gene: TRBV28
D gene: -
CDR3 length: 13
CDR3 DNA: TGTGCCAGCAGCTCCAACGGCGGAAACACCATATATTTT
CDR3 protein: CASSSNGGNTIYF

J gene: TRBJ1-3
clone size: -
V gene: TRBV27
D gene: -
CDR3 length: 13
CDR3 DNA: TGTGCCAGCAGTACGACAGTTGGAAACACCATATATTTT
CDR3 protein: CASSTTVGNTIYF

J gene: TRBJ1-1
clone size: -
V gene: TRBV5-8
D gene: TRBD1
CDR3 length: 17
CDR3 DNA: TGTGCCAGCAGCGTCCGCGACAGGGTGGGGGCGAGGACTGAAGCTTTCTTT
CDR3 protein: CASSVRDRVGARTEAFF